This TCR beta chain is from a study of OX40 agonist ivuxolimab in advanced cancers. Generated by immunoSEQ multiplex PCR, the TCRdb table keeps only in-frame clones and is missing some. The profile shows more than 45,000 clones, roughly 80% of them singletons. Germline V gives CDR1 MNHNY, CDR2 SVGAGI (reference sequence). This CDR3 spans 15 amino acids. Trimming took off 0 bases at V and 4 bases at J, with 10 bases between the two ends. A remark on this clone: Antigen: not known.

Whole-study results and caveats: Relative to CD4+, CD8+ T cells held more expanded clones on average.

Sequences were derived from CD4+ or CD8+ T cells sorted from blood, sampled in a trial of the OX40 agonist ivuxolimab. This sequence joins TRBV6-6 and TRBJ1-5, with no clear D. The receptor was isolated from an adult with an advanced solid tumor such as melanoma, head and neck, liver or kidney cancer. Written as DNA, the CDR3 is TGTGCCAGCAGTTACTCGTTGGGGAGTAATCAGCCCCAGCATTTT. Protein: CASSYSLGSNQPQHF.